This is a list of T cell receptor beta chains from one sample in a study of T cell repertoires in cytomegalovirus infection. TCRdb reprocessed the reads via MiXCR and lists one record per CDR3 protein. The sample consists of some 150,000 distinct CDR3 sequences, around 32% of them appearing once. Their cognate antigens are unknown. The sequenced sample was CD8+ T cells from cultured PBMCs, obtained from culture after CMV antigen stimulation. These receptors were taken from a human donor in good health (CMV status not recorded). Some clones in this sample may be carry-over from other donors' samples. The CDR3 runs from the conserved cysteine through the conserved F or W. A D gene is named only where the DNA matches it firmly. Expanded clones are given a class, and other clones once, few, many or no size at all.

CDR3	DNA	size	D	J	V
CASSAYTDTQYF	TGTGCCAGCAGTGCATACACAGATACGCAGTATTTT	.	.	TRBJ2-3	TRBV6-6
CASSDMPGDYNEQFF	TGTGCCAGCAGTGACATGCCGGGGGACTACAATGAGCAGTTCTTC	few	.	TRBJ2-1	TRBV6-4
CASSQEASDNEQFF	TGTGCCAGCAGCCAAGAGGCTAGCGACAATGAGCAGTTCTTC	.	.	TRBJ2-1	TRBV4-2
CASSFGGARLEQFF	TGTGCCAGCAGCTTTGGCGGGGCTCGTTTAGAGCAGTTCTTC	many	.	TRBJ2-1	TRBV5-4
CASTVGTRTYEQYF	TGTGCCAGCACGGTCGGGACTAGGACTTACGAGCAGTACTTC	few	TRBD2	TRBJ2-7	TRBV28
CASSVFSTEAFF	TGTGCCAGCAGCGTTTTTAGTACTGAAGCTTTCTTT	few	.	TRBJ1-1	TRBV9
CASSLVSTSGTYEQYF	TGTGCCAGCAGCTTAGTCTCTACATCGGGTACCTACGAGCAGTACTTC	many	.	TRBJ2-7	TRBV7-8
CASSQAAPTYNSPLHF	TGTGCCAGCAGCCAAGCGGCCCCTACCTATAATTCACCCCTCCACTTT	few	.	TRBJ1-6	TRBV5-4
CASSQDNSGFREAFF	TGTGCCAGCAGCCAAGATAACTCAGGGTTTCGTGAAGCTTTCTTT	few	.	TRBJ1-1	TRBV14
CASSYSGTGGINYGYTF	TGTGCCAGCAGTTACTCAGGGACAGGGGGCATTAACTATGGCTACACCTTC	.	TRBD1	TRBJ1-2	TRBV6-5
CASSADLAEETQYF	TGTGCCAGCAGCGCGGACCTAGCCGAGGAGACCCAGTACTTC	few	.	TRBJ2-5	TRBV7-8
CASSPGQGVRYGYTF	TGCGCCAGCAGTCCCGGACAGGGGGTTCGGTATGGCTACACCTTC	many	TRBD1	TRBJ1-2	TRBV5-1
CASHPATGFSGELFF	TGTGCCAGCCATCCGGCCACTGGTTTTTCCGGGGAGCTGTTTTTT	once	.	TRBJ2-2	TRBV6-6
CASSLVPQETQYF	TGCGCCAGCAGCTTGGTTCCCCAAGAGACCCAGTACTTC	many	.	TRBJ2-5	TRBV5-1
CAWSQQGDEQFF	TGTGCCTGGAGTCAACAGGGGGATGAGCAGTTCTTC	few	TRBD1	TRBJ2-1	TRBV30
CASSLGDGGGTQYF	TGTGCCAGCAGCTTGGGGGATGGGGGGGGTACGCAGTATTTT	.	TRBD2	TRBJ2-3	TRBV5-5
CASSFDGLDLMGGYTF	TGTGCCAGCAGTTTTGATGGGTTGGACTTAATGGGTGGCTACACCTTC	many	.	TRBJ1-2	TRBV28
CASSFTYTGELYF	TGTGCCAGCAGTTTTACATACACCGGGGAGCTGTATTTT	.	.	TRBJ2-2	TRBV27
CASSSSGETQYF	TGTGCCAGCAGCTCCTCCGGGGAGACCCAGTACTTC	few	.	TRBJ2-5	TRBV7-9
CASSLPGRPAFF	TGTGCCAGCAGCCTCCCAGGGAGGCCGGCTTTCTTT	once	.	TRBJ1-1	TRBV7-2
CASRNSAGSYYEQYF	TGTGCCAGTAGGAACTCTGCGGGGTCTTACTACGAGCAGTACTTC	few	.	TRBJ2-7	TRBV19
CASSSPGTGNTEAFF	TGTGCCAGCAGTTCCCCGGGGACAGGGAACACTGAAGCTTTCTTT	few	TRBD1	TRBJ1-1	TRBV12-3/TRBV12-4
CASSLGQGLRGKLFF	TGTGCCAGCAGCTTGGGACAGGGACTTCGTGGAAAACTGTTTTTT	few	TRBD1	TRBJ1-4	TRBV5-6
CASSLRTSGETQYF	TGTGCCAGCAGTTTAAGGACTAGCGGGGAGACCCAGTACTTC	few	TRBD2	TRBJ2-5	TRBV27
CASSLRAVETQYF	TGTGCCAGCAGCTTGAGGGCCGTGGAGACCCAGTACTTC	.	.	TRBJ2-5	TRBV5-4
CASSYSVLLAGGHNEQFF	TGTGCCAGCAGTTACTCGGTCCTTTTAGCGGGGGGGCACAATGAGCAGTTCTTC	.	TRBD2	TRBJ2-1	TRBV6-5
CASSFLNRGYEQYF	TGTGCCAGCAGTTTCCTTAACCGTGGGTACGAGCAGTACTTC	few	.	TRBJ2-7	TRBV6-6
CASSAGSEQGYEQYF	TGTGCCAGCAGCGCAGGATCGGAACAGGGCTACGAGCAGTACTTC	.	.	TRBJ2-7	TRBV7-6
CASSLLPGGNQPQHF	TGTGCCAGTAGCCTACTCCCAGGAGGCAATCAGCCCCAGCATTTT	medium-sized	.	TRBJ1-5	TRBV19
CASSLGTGMNTEAFF	TGTGCCAGCAGCTTGGGGACAGGGATGAACACTGAAGCTTTCTTT	few	TRBD1	TRBJ1-1	TRBV5-6
CASSLSPSNYGYTF	TGTGCCAGCAGTTTATCCCCCTCGAACTATGGCTACACCTTC	.	.	TRBJ1-2	TRBV27
CASQPMSVGGGTQYF	TGTGCCAGTCAACCGATGTCCGTCGGCGGGGGTACGCAGTATTTT	.	TRBD2	TRBJ2-3	TRBV5-6
CASSQGEGSLFQETQYF	TGTGCCAGCAGCCAAGGAGAAGGGAGTCTTTTTCAAGAGACCCAGTACTTC	.	.	TRBJ2-5	TRBV3-1
CASSGRTKSNYGYTF	TGTGCCAGCAGTGGCCGGACAAAATCCAACTATGGCTACACCTTC	few	.	TRBJ1-2	TRBV6-5
CASSRGHVGKNTEAFF	TGTGCCAGCTCCCGGGGCCACGTGGGGAAGAACACTGAAGCTTTCTTT	.	.	TRBJ1-1	TRBV25-1
CASSLQGVNTDTQYF	TGTGCCAGCAGCTTACAGGGCGTAAACACAGATACGCAGTATTTT	.	.	TRBJ2-3	TRBV7-6
CASIPAGIYNEQFF	TGTGCCAGCATCCCCGCGGGTATTTACAATGAGCAGTTCTTC	few	.	TRBJ2-1	TRBV7-3
CASSLRDGTYNEQFF	TGTGCCAGTAGTCTACGGGACGGAACATACAATGAGCAGTTCTTC	few	.	TRBJ2-1	TRBV19
CSASGQVEGTEAFF	TGCAGTGCTTCCGGACAGGTCGAGGGCACTGAAGCTTTCTTT	few	TRBD1	TRBJ1-1	TRBV20-1
CASSSPGATEAFF	TGTGCCAGCAGTTCCCCCGGGGCGACCGAAGCTTTCTTT	.	.	TRBJ1-1	TRBV28
CASSLQEKQGTDEQFF	TGCGCCAGCAGCCTCCAAGAGAAACAGGGAACGGATGAGCAGTTCTTC	.	.	TRBJ2-1	TRBV4-1
CASSPLRTTDTDTQYF	TGTGCCAGCAGCCCGCTCCGGACTACTGACACAGATACGCAGTATTTT	.	.	TRBJ2-3	TRBV7-3